This T cell receptor (beta chain) was sequenced in a study of T cell responses to AZD1222 COVID-19 vaccine. Study-level points and caveats: Only after the peak T cell response were repertoires sampled. Baseline serology detected seropositivity in only 5 to 7 AZD1222 recipients.

Clones were read by immunoSEQ multiplex PCR, and TCRdb kept only the in-frame ones, dropping some. This table has 150,000 to 200,000 clones, around 89% appearing once. As for this clone: Its cognate antigen is unknown.

Germline V CDR1 and CDR2: MNHNY, SVGAGI (reference sequence). Between the trimmed V and J ends, which lost 6 bases and 7 bases, there was a span of 18 bases. CDR3 length: 14 residues. The TCR comes from an adult in good health. Specimen: peripheral blood, collected on day 0 of AZD1222 vaccination. The rearrangement joins TRBV6-6 to TRBJ1-2; weak D call: TRBD1 (6 bases). The CDR3 DNA follows: TGTGCCAGCAGCCAGCCCAGGGGATCAGGTGGCTACACCTTC. Amino acids: CASSQPRGSGGYTF.